This T cell receptor (beta chain) was sequenced in a study of shared clonotypes between healthy human individuals. Trimming took off 7 bases at V and 0 bases at J, with 12 bases between the two ends. This CDR3 spans 14 amino acids. Germline V gene data show CDR1 as SGHNT and CDR2 as YYREEE (reference sequence). Original methodology: With immunoSEQ giving junction-only sequences and no quality scores, filtering differed. Data came from immunoSEQ multiplex PCR; TCRdb stores just in-frame clones and leaves some out. V and J calls and clone size are copied from that table; D and trimming were computed from the DNA. Among over a million clones listed, about 96% were seen once. The study separated CD4+ cells into CD45RA+ naive and CD45RA-negative memory subsets.

The rearrangement uses TRBV5-4 and TRBJ2-3, with a tentative D call TRBD1 (5 bases). The origin of this receptor is a man aged 25-45 years in good health. Sequencing was done on a sample of naive CD4+ T cells sorted from blood. Regarding subset: CD45RA+ positively selected. The chain's CDR3 is CASDTGPSTDTQYF. DNA for the CDR3: TGTGCCAGCGACACAGGTCCTAGCACAGATACGCAGTATTTT. The full variable domain, in which reference TRBV5-4 and TRBJ2-3 provide the parts outside the CDR3, is ETGVTQSPTHLIKTRGQQVTLRCSSQSGHNTVSWYQQALGQGPQFIFQYYREEENGRGNFPPRFSGLQFPNYSSELNVNALELDDSALYLCASDTGPSTDTQYFGPGTRLTVL.